This T cell receptor beta chain was sequenced for a study of response to subunit inactivated influenza vaccine. TCRdb re-analysed the RT-PCR reads in MiXCR, keeping a single row per CDR3 protein. The sample lists hundreds of thousands of distinct CDR3 sequences; about 20% were seen once. The V gene end was trimmed by 6 bases and the J gene end by 1 base; junction bases not matched to a gene: 7. CDR3 length: 15 residues. Germline loops: CDR1 MDHEN, CDR2 SYDVKM. This clonotype was counted between two and nine times. This chain connects TRBV28 to TRBJ2-5, with 8 positions matching TRBD1. Sequencing used PBMCs from blood, obtained approximately 22 months after vaccination. The sequence was collected from a man between 50 and 69 years old who received an inactivated influenza vaccine. The CDR3 loop reads CASSSRQGFQETQYF. The CDR3 region has the DNA TGTGCCAGCAGCTCCCGACAGGGGTTCCAAGAGACCCAGTACTTC.